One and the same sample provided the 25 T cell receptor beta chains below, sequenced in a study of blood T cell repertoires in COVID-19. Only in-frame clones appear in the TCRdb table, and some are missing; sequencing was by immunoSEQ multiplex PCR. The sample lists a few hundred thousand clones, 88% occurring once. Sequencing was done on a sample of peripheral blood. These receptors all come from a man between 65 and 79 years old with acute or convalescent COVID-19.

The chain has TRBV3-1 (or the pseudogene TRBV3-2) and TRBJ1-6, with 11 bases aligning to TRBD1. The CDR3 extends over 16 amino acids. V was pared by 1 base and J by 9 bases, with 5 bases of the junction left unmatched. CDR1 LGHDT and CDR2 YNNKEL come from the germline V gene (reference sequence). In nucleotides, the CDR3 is TGTGCCAGCAGCCAAGCGGGGACAGGGGGTACTTCACCCCTCCACTTT. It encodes CASSQAGTGGTSPLHF.

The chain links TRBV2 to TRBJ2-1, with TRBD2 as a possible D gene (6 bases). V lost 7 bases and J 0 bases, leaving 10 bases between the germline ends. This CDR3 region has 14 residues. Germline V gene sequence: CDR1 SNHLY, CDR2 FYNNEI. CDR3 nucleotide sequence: TGTGCCAGCATGGGGGGTAACTCCTACAATGAGCAGTTCTTC. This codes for CASMGGNSYNEQFF.

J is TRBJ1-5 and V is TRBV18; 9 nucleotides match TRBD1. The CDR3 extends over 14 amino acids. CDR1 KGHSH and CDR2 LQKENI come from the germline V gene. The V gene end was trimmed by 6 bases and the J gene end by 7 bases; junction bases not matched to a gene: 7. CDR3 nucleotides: TGTGCCAGCTCCGAGACAGGGGGAGGCCAGCCCCAGCATTTT. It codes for CASSETGGGQPQHF.

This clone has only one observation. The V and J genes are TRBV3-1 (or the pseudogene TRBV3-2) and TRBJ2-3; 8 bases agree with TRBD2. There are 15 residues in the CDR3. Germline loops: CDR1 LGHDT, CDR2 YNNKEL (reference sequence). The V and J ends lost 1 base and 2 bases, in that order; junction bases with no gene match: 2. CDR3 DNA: TGTGCCAGCAGCCAAGGACTAGCGCTCACAGATACGCAGTATTTT. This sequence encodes CASSQGLALTDTQYF.

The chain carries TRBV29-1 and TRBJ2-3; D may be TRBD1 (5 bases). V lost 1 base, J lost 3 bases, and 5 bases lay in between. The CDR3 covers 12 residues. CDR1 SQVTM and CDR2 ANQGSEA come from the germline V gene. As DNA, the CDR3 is TGCAGCGTTGAAGCAGGGACAGATACGCAGTATTTT. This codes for CSVEAGTDTQYF.

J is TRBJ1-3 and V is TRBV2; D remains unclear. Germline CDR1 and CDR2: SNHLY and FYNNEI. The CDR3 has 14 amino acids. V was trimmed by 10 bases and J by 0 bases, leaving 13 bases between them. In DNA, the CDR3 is TGTGCCACCGACAAAGGGAGCTCTGGAAACACCATATATTTT. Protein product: CATDKGSSGNTIYF. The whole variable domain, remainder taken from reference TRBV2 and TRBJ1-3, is EPEVTQTPSHQVTQMGQEVILRCVPISNHLYFYWYRQILGQKVEFLVSFYNNEISEKSEIFDDQFSVERPDGSNFTLKIRSTKLEDSAMYFCATDKGSSGNTIYFGEGSWLTVV.

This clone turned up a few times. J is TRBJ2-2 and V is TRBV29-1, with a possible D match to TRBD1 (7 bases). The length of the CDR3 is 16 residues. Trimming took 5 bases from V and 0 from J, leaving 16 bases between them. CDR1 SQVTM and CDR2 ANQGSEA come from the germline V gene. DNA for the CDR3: TGCAGCGTTCCAGGGGGGTCTTTGTCGAACACCGGGGAGCTGTTTTTT. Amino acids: CSVPGGSLSNTGELFF.

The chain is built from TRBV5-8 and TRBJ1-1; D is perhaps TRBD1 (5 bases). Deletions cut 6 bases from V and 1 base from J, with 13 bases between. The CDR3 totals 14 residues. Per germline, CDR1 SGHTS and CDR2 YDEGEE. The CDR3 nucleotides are TGTGCCAGCATTCCTGGGGGGGAGAACACTGAAGCTTTCTTT. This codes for CASIPGGENTEAFF.

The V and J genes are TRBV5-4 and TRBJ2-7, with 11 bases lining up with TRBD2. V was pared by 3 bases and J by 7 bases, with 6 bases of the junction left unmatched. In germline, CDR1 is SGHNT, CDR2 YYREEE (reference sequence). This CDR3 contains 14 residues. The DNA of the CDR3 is TGTGCCAGCAGCTCCTTAGCGGGAGGGGGAGAGCAGTACTTC. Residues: CASSSLAGGGEQYF.

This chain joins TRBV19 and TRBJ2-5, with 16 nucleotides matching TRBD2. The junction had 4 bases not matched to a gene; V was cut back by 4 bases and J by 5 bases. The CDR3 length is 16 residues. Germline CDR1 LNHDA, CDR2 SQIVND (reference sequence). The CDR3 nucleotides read TGTGCCAGTAGTACCGGGACTAGCGGGAGGGGGGAGACCCAGTACTTC. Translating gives CASSTGTSGRGETQYF.

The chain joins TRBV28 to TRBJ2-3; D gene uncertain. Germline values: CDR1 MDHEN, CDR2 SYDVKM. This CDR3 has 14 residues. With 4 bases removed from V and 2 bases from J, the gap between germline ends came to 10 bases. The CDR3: CASSSSGFTDTQYF. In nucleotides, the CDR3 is TGTGCCAGCAGTTCAAGTGGCTTCACAGATACGCAGTATTTT.

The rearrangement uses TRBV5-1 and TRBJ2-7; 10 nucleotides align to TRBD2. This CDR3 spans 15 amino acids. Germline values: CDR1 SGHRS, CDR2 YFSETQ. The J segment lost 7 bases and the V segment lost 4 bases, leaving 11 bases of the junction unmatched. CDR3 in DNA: TGCGCCAGCAGCATATCTAGCGGGAGAAGTCGGGAGCAGTACTTC. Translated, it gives CASSISSGRSREQYF. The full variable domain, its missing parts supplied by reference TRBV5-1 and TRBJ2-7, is KAGVTQTPRYLIKTRGQQVTLSCSPISGHRSVSWYQQTPGQGLQFLFEYFSETQRNKGNFPGRFSGRQFSNSRSEMNVSTLELGDSALYLCASSISSGRSREQYFGPGTRLTVT.

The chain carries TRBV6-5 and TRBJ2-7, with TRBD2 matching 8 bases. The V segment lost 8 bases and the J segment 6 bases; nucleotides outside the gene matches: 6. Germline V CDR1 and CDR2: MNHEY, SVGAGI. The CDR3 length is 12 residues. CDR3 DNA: TGTGCCAGCCAAGCGGGAGTGGGCGAGCAGTACTTC. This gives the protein CASQAGVGEQYF.

CDR3 protein: CASSIAAPRGDTQYF. The CDR3 DNA sequence: TGTGCCAGTAGTATCGCGGCTCCCCGGGGAGATACGCAGTATTTT. The genes are TRBV19 and TRBJ2-3, with D possibly matching TRBD2 (5 bases). The V and J ends lost 3 bases and 5 bases respectively, with 15 bases between them. The CDR3 has 15 residues. Germline V gene sequence: CDR1 LNHDA, CDR2 SQIVND (reference sequence).

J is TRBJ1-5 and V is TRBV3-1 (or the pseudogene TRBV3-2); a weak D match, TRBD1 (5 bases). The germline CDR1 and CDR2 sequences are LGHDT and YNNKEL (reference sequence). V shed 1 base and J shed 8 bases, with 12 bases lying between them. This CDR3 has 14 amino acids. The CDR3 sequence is CASSQGGGGKPQHF. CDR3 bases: TGTGCCAGCAGCCAAGGGGGGGGAGGAAAGCCCCAGCATTTT.

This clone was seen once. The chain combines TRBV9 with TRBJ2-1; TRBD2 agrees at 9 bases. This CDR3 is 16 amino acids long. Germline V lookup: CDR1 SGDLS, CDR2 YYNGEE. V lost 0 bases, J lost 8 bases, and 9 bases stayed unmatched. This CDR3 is CASSVVSGLAGDEQFF. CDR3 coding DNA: TGTGCCAGCAGCGTAGTGTCGGGACTAGCTGGTGATGAGCAGTTCTTC. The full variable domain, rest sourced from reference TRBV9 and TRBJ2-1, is DSGVTQTPKHLITATGQRVTLRCSPRSGDLSVYWYQQSLDQGLQFLIQYYNGEERAKGNILERFSAQQFPDLHSELNLSSLELGDSALYFCASSVVSGLAGDEQFFGPGTRLTVL.

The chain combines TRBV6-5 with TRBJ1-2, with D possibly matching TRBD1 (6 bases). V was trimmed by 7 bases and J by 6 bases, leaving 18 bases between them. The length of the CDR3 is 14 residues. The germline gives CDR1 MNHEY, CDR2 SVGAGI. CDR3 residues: CASTFRSGANGYTF. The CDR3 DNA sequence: TGTGCCAGCACCTTTAGGTCAGGGGCGAATGGCTACACCTTC.

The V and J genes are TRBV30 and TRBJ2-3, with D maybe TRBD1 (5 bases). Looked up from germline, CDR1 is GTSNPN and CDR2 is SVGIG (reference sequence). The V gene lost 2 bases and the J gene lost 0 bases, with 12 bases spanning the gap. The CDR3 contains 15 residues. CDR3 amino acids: CAWSIGAGSTDTQYF. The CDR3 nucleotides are TGTGCCTGGAGTATAGGGGCAGGGAGCACAGATACGCAGTATTTT.

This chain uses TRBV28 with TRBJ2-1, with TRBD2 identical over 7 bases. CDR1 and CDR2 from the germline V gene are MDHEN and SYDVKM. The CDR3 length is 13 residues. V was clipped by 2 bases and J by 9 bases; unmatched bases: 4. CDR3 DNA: TGTGCCAGCAGTTTAATCAGACTAGCTGAGCAGTTCTTC. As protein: CASSLIRLAEQFF. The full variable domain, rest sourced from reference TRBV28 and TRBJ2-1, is DVKVTQSSRYLVKRTGEKVFLECVQDMDHENMFWYRQDPGLGLRLIYFSYDVKMKEKGDIPEGYSVSREKKERFSLILESASTNQTSMYLCASSLIRLAEQFFGPGTRLTVL.

Here the CDR3 DNA reads TGTGCCAGCAGCTTAGCGACGGGTAGGGGAGAGACCCAGTACTTC. This sequence encodes CASSLATGRGETQYF. The rearrangement uses TRBV11-2 and TRBJ2-5; maybe TRBD1 (5 bases). Per germline, CDR1 SGHAT and CDR2 FQNNGV. V shed 1 base and J shed 4 bases, with 13 bases lying between them. This CDR3 region has 15 residues.

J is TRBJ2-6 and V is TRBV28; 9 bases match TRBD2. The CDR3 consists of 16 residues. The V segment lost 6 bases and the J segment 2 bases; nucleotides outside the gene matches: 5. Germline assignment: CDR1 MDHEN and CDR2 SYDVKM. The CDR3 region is CASRVRGGTGANVLTF. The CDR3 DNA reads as TGTGCCAGCAGGGTGCGGGGGGGTACTGGGGCCAACGTCCTGACTTTC.

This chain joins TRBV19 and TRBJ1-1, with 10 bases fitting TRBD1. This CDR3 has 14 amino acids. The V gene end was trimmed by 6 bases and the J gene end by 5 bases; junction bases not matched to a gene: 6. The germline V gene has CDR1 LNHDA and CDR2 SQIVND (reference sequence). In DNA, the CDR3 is TGTGCCAGTAGAAAGGGACAGGGGAGTACTGAAGCTTTCTTT. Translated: CASRKGQGSTEAFF.

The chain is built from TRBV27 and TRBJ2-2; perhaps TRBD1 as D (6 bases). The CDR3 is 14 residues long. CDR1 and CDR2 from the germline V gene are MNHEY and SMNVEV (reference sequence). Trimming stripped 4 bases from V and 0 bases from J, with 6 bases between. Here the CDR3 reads CASSSGANTGELFF. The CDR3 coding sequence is TGTGCCAGCAGTTCAGGGGCGAACACCGGGGAGCTGTTTTTT.

DNA for the CDR3: TGTGCCAGCAGCCAGGAGGACAGGGGAGACTATGGCTACACCTTC. It specifies CASSQEDRGDYGYTF. This chain uses TRBV7-9 with TRBJ1-2; TRBD1 aligns across 9 bases. V lost 5 bases and J lost 3; bases outside the gene matches: 7. The CDR3 sequence is 15 residues long. Germline values: CDR1 SEHNR, CDR2 FQNEAQ (reference sequence).

The CDR3 coding sequence is TGCAGTGCTAGTGACAAACTCTATGGCTACACCTTC. Protein: CSASDKLYGYTF. The chain uses TRBV20-1 and TRBJ1-2; D is unclear. CDR1 DFQATT and CDR2 SNEGSKA come from the germline V gene (reference sequence). The CDR3 sequence is 12 residues long. The ends were cut back, 3 bases at V and 4 bases at J, with 9 bases in the middle.